This TCR beta chain was sequenced in a study of early T cells in non-severe SARS-CoV-2 infection. Concerning this clonotype itself: Its antigen is as yet unknown.

From germline, CDR1 is SEHNR and CDR2 FQNEAQ (reference sequence). V dropped 4 bases and J dropped 6 bases, with 24 bases sitting between them. The CDR3 length is 18 residues. Attachment of unique molecular identifiers to individual cDNA molecules was performed. TCRdb fed the 5' RACE reads into MiXCR, producing one record per CDR3 protein. There are around 57,000 distinct CDR3 sequences in the sample; less than 14% occur only once, and around 1.8% lies in the top ten. Overall study findings and caveats: CD4 and private specificities were missed by VDJdb matching, which favored anti-spike CD8 responses.

This chain links TRBV7-9 with TRBJ2-2, with a weak D call TRBD1 (5 bases). This receptor was taken from an adult who was a healthcare worker with PCR-confirmed SARS-CoV-2 infection or an uninfected control (not recorded which). Sequences were obtained from whole blood. CDR3 region: CASSSLSYRQVDPGELFF. For the CDR3, the DNA is TGTGCCAGCAGCTCGCTATCGTACAGGCAGGTTGATCCCGGGGAGCTGTTTTTT.